A single sample is the source of the 8 T cell receptor beta chains below, sequenced in a study of blood T cell repertoires in COVID-19. Sequencing was performed with immunoSEQ multiplex PCR; in TCRdb, only in-frame clones are kept and a portion is missing. The sample has a few hundred thousand clones; around 90% are singletons. Sequencing was carried out using peripheral blood. The receptors stem from a man between 18 and 35 years old with COVID-19, enrolled during active disease.

The chain has TRBV6-5 and TRBJ2-7, with 11 bases fitting TRBD1. With 0 bases clipped from V and 3 bases from J, the junction kept 1 base outside the gene matches. CDR1 and CDR2 from the germline V gene are MNHEY and SVGAGI. CDR3 length: 15 residues. DNA of the CDR3: TGTGCCAGCAGTTACTCCGGGACAGGGGGCTACGAGCAGTACTTC. Translation: CASSYSGTGGYEQYF.

The genes are TRBV20-1 and TRBJ1-1, with D maybe TRBD1 (5 bases). The germline gives CDR1 DFQATT, CDR2 SNEGSKA (reference sequence). The CDR3 is made up of 11 amino acids. V shed 3 bases and J shed 3 bases, with 5 bases lying between them. The CDR3 is CSASRDTEAFF. Written as DNA, the CDR3 is TGCAGTGCTAGCAGGGACACTGAAGCTTTCTTT.

The chain has TRBV19 and TRBJ1-2; TRBD1 aligns across 8 bases. The CDR3 length is 15 residues. CDR1 is LNHDA and CDR2 is SQIVND in the germline V gene (reference sequence). The V and J ends lost 3 bases and 5 bases, in that order; junction bases with no gene match: 8. The CDR3 DNA reads TGTGCCAGTAGTATCGCTGTGACAGGGGAATATGGCTACACCTTC. Protein: CASSIAVTGEYGYTF.

V usage is TRBV24-1 and J usage is TRBJ2-1, with TRBD1 matching over 8 bases. Germline CDR1 reads KGHDR; CDR2 reads SFDVKD. The V and J ends lost 7 bases and 3 bases, in that order; junction bases with no gene match: 1. The CDR3 has 13 residues. This CDR3 reads CATRQGDYNEQFF. The CDR3 bases are TGTGCCACCAGACAGGGGGACTACAATGAGCAGTTCTTC.

The rearrangement uses TRBV2 and TRBJ2-3; 11 nucleotides line up with TRBD2. Germline loops: CDR1 SNHLY, CDR2 FYNNEI. CDR3 length equals 15 residues. V was pared by 7 bases and J by 0 bases, with 3 bases of the junction left unmatched. CDR3 coding DNA: TGTGCCAGCAAACGACTAGCGGGAAGCACAGATACGCAGTATTTT. It codes for CASKRLAGSTDTQYF.

The V gene is TRBV5-1, the J gene TRBJ2-3; 7 nucleotides align to TRBD2. Looked up from germline, CDR1 is SGHRS and CDR2 is YFSETQ. The CDR3 length is 20 residues. The trim removed 0 bases at V and 2 bases at J, leaving 18 bases unmatched. The CDR3 nucleotides are TGCGCCAGCAGCTTGGCCGGGCATTGGGCTAGCGGCTCACACACAGATACGCAGTATTTT. As protein: CASSLAGHWASGSHTDTQYF.

This clone appeared a single time. The rearrangement links TRBV5-4 to TRBJ2-3; D possibly corresponds to TRBD2 (5 bases). Germline loops: CDR1 SGHNT, CDR2 YYREEE (reference sequence). V shed 1 base and J shed 0 bases, with 15 bases lying between them. This CDR3 is built from 17 residues. The CDR3 bases are TGTGCCAGCAGCTTGTTCGGGGTCCGACCTAGCACAGATACGCAGTATTTT. Translated: CASSLFGVRPSTDTQYF.

CDR3: CASSLLQGGNLGFF. Here the CDR3 DNA reads TGTGCCAGCAGCTTGCTTCAGGGCGGCAATTTAGGGTTCTTC. The chain links TRBV7-9 to TRBJ2-1; D might be TRBD1 (5 bases). There are 14 residues in the CDR3. Germline CDR1 reads SEHNR; CDR2 reads FQNEAQ (reference sequence). V gave up 3 bases and J gave up 15 bases, with 21 bases separating them.